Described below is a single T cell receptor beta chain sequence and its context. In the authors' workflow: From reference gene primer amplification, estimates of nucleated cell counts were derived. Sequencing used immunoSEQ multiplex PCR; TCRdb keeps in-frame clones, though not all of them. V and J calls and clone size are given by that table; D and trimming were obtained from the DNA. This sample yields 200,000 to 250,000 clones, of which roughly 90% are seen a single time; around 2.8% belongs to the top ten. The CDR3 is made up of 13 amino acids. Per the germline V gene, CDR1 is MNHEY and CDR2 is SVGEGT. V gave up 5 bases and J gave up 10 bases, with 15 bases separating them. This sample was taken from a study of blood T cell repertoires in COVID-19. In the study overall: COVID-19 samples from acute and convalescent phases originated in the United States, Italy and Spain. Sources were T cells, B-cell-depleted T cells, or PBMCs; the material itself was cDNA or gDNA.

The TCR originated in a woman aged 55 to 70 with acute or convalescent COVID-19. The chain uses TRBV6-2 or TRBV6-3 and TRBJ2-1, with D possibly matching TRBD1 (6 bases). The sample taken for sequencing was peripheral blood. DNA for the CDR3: TGTGCCAGCAGTACAACAGGGATAGGGGAGCAGTTCTTC. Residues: CASSTTGIGEQFF.